Sequencing of this TCR beta chain was carried out in a study of immune evolution from preneoplasia to lung adenocarcinoma. Sequenced by immunoSEQ multiplex PCR; TCRdb stores in-frame clones only, minus some. The sample yields about 10,000 clones, 60% to 85% seen once. The CDR3 spans 14 residues. In germline, CDR1 is MNHNS, CDR2 SASEGT. The V gene end was trimmed by 8 bases and the J gene end by 8 bases; junction bases not matched to a gene: 10. This chain uses TRBV6-1 with TRBJ2-3, with 10 bases matching TRBD2. This receptor was obtained from a person in their 70s with lung adenocarcinoma. Some clones in this sample may be carry-over from other donors' samples. The specimen sequenced was FFPE minimally invasive lung adenocarcinoma tissue. This chain's CDR3 is CASGAGGPLATQYF. CDR3 bases: TGTGCCAGCGGAGCGGGGGGGCCGTTGGCTACGCAGTATTTT.